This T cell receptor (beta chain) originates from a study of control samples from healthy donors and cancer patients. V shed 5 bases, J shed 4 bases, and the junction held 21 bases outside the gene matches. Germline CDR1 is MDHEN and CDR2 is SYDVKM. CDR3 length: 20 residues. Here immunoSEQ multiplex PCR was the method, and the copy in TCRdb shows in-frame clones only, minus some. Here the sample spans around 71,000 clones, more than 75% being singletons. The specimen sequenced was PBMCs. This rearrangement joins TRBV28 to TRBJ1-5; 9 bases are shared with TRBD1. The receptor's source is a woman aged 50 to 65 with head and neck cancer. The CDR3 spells CASSRDRGATPRFPNQPQHF. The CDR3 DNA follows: TGTGCCAGCAGTCGAGACAGGGGGGCCACCCCACGTTTTCCAAATCAGCCCCAGCATTTT.